The present T cell receptor (beta chain) was sequenced within a study of neurological immune-mediated disorders. Germline assignment: CDR1 SGHDT and CDR2 YYEEEE. This CDR3 spans 15 amino acids. Trimming took 1 base from V and 3 from J, leaving 11 bases between them. TCRdb independently ran MiXCR on the 5' RACE reads; one entry per CDR3 protein. The table lists about 65,000 distinct CDR3 sequences, 3.5% to 5% of them singletons. This clonotype was counted ten times or more. Sequencing used PBMCs. The sequence derives from a man aged 45-65 years with multiple sclerosis. The V and J genes are TRBV5-6 and TRBJ1-5; unclear D gene. The CDR3 loop reads CASSLMGRDNQPQHF. The CDR3 region has the DNA TGTGCCAGCAGCTTGATGGGAAGGGACAATCAGCCCCAGCATTTT.